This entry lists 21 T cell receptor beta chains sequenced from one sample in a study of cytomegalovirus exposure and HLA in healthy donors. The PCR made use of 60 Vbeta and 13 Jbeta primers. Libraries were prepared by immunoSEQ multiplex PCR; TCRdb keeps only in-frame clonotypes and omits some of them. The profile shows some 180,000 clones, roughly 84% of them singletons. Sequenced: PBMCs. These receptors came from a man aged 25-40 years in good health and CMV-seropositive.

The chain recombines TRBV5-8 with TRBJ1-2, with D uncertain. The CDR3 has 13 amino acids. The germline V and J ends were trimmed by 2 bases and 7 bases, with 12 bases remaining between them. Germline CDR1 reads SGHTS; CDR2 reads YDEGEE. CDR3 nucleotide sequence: TGTGCCAGCAGCTTACGGGGTTTAGGTGGCTACACCTTC. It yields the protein CASSLRGLGGYTF.

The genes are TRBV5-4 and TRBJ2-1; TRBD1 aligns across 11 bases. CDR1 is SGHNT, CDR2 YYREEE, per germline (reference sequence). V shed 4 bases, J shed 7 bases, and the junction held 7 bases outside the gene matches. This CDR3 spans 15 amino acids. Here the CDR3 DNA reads TGTGCCAGCAGCATCGGACAGGGGGCCCCAAATGAGCAGTTCTTC. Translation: CASSIGQGAPNEQFF.

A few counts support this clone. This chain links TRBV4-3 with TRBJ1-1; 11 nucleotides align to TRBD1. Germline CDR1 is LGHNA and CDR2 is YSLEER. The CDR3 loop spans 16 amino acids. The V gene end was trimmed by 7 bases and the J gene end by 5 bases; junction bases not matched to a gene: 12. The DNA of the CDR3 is TGCGCCAGCACCCGGGGGCTTGGGACAGGGGGAACTGAAGCTTTCTTT. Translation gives CASTRGLGTGGTEAFF.

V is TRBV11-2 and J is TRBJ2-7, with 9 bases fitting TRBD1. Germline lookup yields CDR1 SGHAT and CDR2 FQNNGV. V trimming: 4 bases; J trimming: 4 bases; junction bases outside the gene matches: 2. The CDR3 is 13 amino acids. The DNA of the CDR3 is TGTGCCAGCAGCTCCGACAGGGGGTACGAGCAGTACGTC. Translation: CASSSDRGYEQYV.

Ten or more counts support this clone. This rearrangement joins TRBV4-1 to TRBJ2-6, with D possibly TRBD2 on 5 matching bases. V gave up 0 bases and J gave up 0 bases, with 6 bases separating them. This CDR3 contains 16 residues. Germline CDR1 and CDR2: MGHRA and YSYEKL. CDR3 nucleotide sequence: TGCGCCAGCAGCCAAGATCGGGGCTCTGGGGCCAACGTCCTGACTTTC. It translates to CASSQDRGSGANVLTF.

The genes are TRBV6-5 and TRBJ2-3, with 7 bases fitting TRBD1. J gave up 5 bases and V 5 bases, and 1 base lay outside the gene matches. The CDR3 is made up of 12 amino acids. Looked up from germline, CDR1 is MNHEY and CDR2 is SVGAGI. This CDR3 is CASSHRGDTQYF. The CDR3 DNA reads TGTGCCAGCAGTCACAGGGGAGATACGCAGTATTTT.

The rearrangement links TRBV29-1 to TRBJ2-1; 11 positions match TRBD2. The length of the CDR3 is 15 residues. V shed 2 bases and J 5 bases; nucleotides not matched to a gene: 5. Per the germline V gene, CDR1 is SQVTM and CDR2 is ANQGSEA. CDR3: CSVEPTSGRDNEQFF. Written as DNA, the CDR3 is TGCAGCGTTGAACCTACTAGCGGGAGAGACAATGAGCAGTTCTTC.

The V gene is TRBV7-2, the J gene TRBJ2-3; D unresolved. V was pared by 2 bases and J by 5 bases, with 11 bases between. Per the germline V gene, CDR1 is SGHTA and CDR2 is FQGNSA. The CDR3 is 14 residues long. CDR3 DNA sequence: TGTGCCAGCAGCTTACGAACGAGGCGAGATACGCAGTATTTT. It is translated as CASSLRTRRDTQYF.

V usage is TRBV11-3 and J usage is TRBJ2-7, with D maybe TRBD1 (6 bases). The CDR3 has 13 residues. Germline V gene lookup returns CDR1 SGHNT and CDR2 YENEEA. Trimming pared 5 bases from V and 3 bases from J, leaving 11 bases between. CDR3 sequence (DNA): TGTGCCAGCAGCAGCCGGGACAACTACGAGCAGTACTTC. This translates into CASSSRDNYEQYF.

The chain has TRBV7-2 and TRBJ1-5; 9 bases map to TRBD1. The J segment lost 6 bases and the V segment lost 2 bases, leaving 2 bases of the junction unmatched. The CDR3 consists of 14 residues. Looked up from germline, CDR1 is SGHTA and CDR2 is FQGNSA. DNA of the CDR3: TGTGCCAGCAGCTTAACAGGGGGCGGTCAGCCCCAGCATTTT. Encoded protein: CASSLTGGGQPQHF.

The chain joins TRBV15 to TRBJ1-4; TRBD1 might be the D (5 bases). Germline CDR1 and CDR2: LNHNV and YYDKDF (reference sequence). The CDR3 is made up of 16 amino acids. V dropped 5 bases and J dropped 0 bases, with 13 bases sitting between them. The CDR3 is CATSGWGLATNEKLFF. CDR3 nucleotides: TGTGCCACCAGCGGTTGGGGACTTGCAACTAATGAAAAACTGTTTTTT.

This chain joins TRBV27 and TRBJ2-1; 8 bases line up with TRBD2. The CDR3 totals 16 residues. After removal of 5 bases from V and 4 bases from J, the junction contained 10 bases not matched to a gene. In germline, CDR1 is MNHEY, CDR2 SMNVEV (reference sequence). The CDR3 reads CASSPAGGRRYNEQFF. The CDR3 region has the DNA TGTGCCAGCAGTCCCGCGGGGGGACGCAGGTACAATGAGCAGTTCTTC.

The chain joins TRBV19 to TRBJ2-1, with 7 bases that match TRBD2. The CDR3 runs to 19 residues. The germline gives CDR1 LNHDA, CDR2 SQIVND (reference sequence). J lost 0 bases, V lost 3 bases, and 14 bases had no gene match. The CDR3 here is CASSIAGAPDGGSYNEQFF. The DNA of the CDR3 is TGTGCCAGTAGTATCGCGGGAGCCCCTGATGGGGGCTCCTACAATGAGCAGTTCTTC.

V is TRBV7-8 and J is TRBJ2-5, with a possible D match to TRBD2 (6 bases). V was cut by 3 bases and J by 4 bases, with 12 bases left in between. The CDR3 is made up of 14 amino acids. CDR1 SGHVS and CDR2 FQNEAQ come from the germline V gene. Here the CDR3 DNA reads TGTGCCAGCAGCTTTAGGGCGGGGCGAGAGACCCAGTACTTC. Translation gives CASSFRAGRETQYF.

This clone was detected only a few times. The CDR3 here is CASSSGPGGGGDNHYGYTF. CDR3 nucleotides: TGTGCCAGCAGTTCCGGGCCGGGAGGCGGCGGTGATAATCACTATGGCTACACCTTC. The chain couples TRBV27 to TRBJ1-2; D gene uncertain. CDR3 length: 19 amino acids. Trimming took 4 bases from V and 3 from J, leaving 27 bases between them. Germline assignment: CDR1 MNHEY and CDR2 SMNVEV (reference sequence).

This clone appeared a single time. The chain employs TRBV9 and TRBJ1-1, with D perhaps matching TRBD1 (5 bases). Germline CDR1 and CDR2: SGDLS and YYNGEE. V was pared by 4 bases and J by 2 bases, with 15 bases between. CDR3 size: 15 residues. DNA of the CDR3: TGTGCCAGCAGCCCCGCGGGGGGAGCCAACACTGAAGCTTTCTTT. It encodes CASSPAGGANTEAFF.

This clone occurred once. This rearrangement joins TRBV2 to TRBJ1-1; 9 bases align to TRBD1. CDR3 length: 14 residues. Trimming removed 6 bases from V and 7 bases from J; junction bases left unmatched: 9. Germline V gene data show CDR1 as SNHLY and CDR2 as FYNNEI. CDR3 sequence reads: CASSNRGRGVEAFF. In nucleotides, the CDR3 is TGTGCCAGCAGCAACAGGGGGCGCGGGGTTGAAGCTTTCTTT.

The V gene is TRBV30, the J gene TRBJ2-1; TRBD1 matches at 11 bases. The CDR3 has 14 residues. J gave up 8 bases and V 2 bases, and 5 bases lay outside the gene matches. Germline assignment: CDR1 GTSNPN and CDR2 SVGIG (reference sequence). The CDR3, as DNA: TGTGCCTGGAGTATAGGGACAGGGGGTTATGAGCAGTTCTTC. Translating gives CAWSIGTGGYEQFF. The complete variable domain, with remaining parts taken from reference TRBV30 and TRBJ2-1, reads SQTIHQWPATLVQPVGSPLSLECTVEGTSNPNLYWYRQAAGRGLQLLFYSVGIGQISSEVPQNLSASRPQDRQFILSSKKLLLSDSGFYLCAWSIGTGGYEQFFGPGTRLTVL.

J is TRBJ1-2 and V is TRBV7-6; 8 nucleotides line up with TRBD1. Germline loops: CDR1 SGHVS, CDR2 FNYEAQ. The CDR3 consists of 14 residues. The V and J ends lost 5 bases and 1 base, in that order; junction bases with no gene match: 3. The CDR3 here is CASSAQGGNYGYTF. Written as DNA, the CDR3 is TGTGCCAGCAGCGCACAGGGGGGTAACTATGGCTACACCTTC. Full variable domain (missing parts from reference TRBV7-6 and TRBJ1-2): GAGVSQSPRYKVTKRGQDVALRCDPISGHVSLYWYRQALGQGPEFLTYFNYEAQQDKSGLPNDRFSAERPEGSISTLTIQRTEQRDSAMYRCASSAQGGNYGYTFGSGTRLTVV.

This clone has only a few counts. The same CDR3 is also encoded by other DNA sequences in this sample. The CDR3 sequence is CASSSGQVNTEAFF. The CDR3 region has the DNA TGTGCCAGCAGCTCGGGACAGGTGAACACTGAAGCTTTCTTT. The chain links TRBV7-9 to TRBJ1-1; 8 nucleotides align to TRBD1. CDR3 size: 14 residues. V was pared by 4 bases and J by 0 bases, with 1 base of the junction left unmatched. Germline lookup yields CDR1 SEHNR and CDR2 FQNEAQ (reference sequence).

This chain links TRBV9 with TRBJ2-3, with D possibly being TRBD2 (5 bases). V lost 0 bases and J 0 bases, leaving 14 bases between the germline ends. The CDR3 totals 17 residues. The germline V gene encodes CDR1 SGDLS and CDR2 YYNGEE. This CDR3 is CASSVGVGLWSTDTQYF. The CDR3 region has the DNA TGTGCCAGCAGCGTAGGGGTCGGACTTTGGAGCACAGATACGCAGTATTTT.